These T cell receptor beta chains were read from a single sample in a study of blood T cell repertoires in COVID-19. Clones were read by immunoSEQ multiplex PCR, and TCRdb kept only the in-frame ones, dropping some. The sample gives roughly 260,000 clones, approximately 91% of which show up once; approximately 2.6% is in the top ten. Sequencing input: peripheral blood. These TCRs come from a person under 30 with COVID-19, enrolled during active disease. The CDR3 runs from the conserved cysteine through the conserved F or W. The D gene is left open where the match is weak. Part of the rows lack a size; the others show once, few, many or a class for expanded clones.

TRBV11-2	few	TRBJ2-7	.	CASSSLAYSYEQYF	TGTGCCAGCAGCTCGCTAGCGTACTCCTACGAGCAGTACTTC
TRBV18	once	TRBJ1-1	TRBD1	CASSFNRQGANTEAFF	TGTGCCAGCTCATTTAACCGACAGGGGGCTAACACTGAAGCTTTCTTT
TRBV12-3/TRBV12-4	.	TRBJ2-1	.	CASSLRGKDEQFF	TGTGCCAGCAGTTTAAGGGGGAAGGATGAGCAGTTCTTC
TRBV2	.	TRBJ2-7	.	CASKIVGGGSYEQYF	TGTGCCAGCAAAATCGTGGGGGGAGGCTCCTACGAGCAGTACTTC
TRBV6-5	.	TRBJ1-4	TRBD1	CASRDRVATNEKLFF	TGTGCCAGCAGAGACAGGGTTGCAACTAATGAAAAACTGTTTTTT
TRBV2	few	TRBJ2-5	TRBD1	CASSGSRDRLIGETQYF	TGTGCCAGCAGTGGAAGTAGGGACAGGTTAATTGGGGAGACCCAGTACTTC
TRBV2	.	TRBJ1-1	TRBD1	CASREDRSVNTEAFF	TGTGCCAGCAGGGAGGACAGGTCAGTAAACACTGAAGCTTTCTTT
TRBV9	.	TRBJ2-1	.	CASSAVSTGLQFF	TGTGCCAGCAGCGCAGTCTCTACGGGACTTCAGTTCTTC
TRBV7-9	.	TRBJ1-1	.	CASSLMATEAFF	TGTGCCAGCAGCTTAATGGCCACTGAAGCTTTCTTT
TRBV5-4	.	TRBJ2-5	TRBD2	CASSLYGLDSGRNLQETQYF	TGTGCCAGCAGCTTGTATGGCTTGGATAGCGGGAGGAATCTCCAAGAGACCCAGTACTTC
TRBV7-6	.	TRBJ2-1	.	CASSLAGEAGEQFF	TGTGCCAGCAGCTTAGCAGGGGAGGCCGGGGAGCAGTTCTTC
TRBV6-5	.	TRBJ1-2	.	CASSLNSGVVIGYTF	TGTGCCAGCAGTCTAAACTCAGGGGTCGTGATCGGCTACACCTTC
TRBV19	.	TRBJ2-1	TRBD2	CASSIPRGDTSGRNEQFF	TGTGCCAGTAGTATCCCCAGGGGGGACACTAGCGGGAGGAATGAGCAGTTCTTC
TRBV4-1	.	TRBJ1-3	.	CASSQVGGLGNTIYF	TGCGCCAGCAGCCAAGTCGGGGGGCTCGGAAACACCATATATTTT
TRBV7-2	.	TRBJ2-3	TRBD2	CASSLLAGLTDTQYF	TGTGCCAGCAGCTTACTAGCGGGACTCACAGATACGCAGTATTTT
TRBV4-1	.	TRBJ2-1	TRBD2	CASSQPREGLGNEQFF	TGCGCCAGCAGCCAACCGCGGGAGGGCCTCGGCAATGAGCAGTTCTTC
TRBV5-1	.	TRBJ2-1	.	CASRADSYNEQFF	TGCGCCAGCAGGGCAGACTCCTACAATGAGCAGTTCTTC
TRBV5-4	.	TRBJ2-6	.	CASSLVASASGANVLTF	TGTGCCAGCAGCTTGGTGGCTAGCGCCTCTGGGGCCAACGTCCTGACTTTC
TRBV15	.	TRBJ2-7	TRBD2	CATSNGLVSYEQYF	TGTGCCACCAGCAATGGACTAGTCTCCTACGAGCAGTACTTC
TRBV7-9	.	TRBJ1-2	TRBD1	CASSPGDRGDYGYTF	TGTGCCAGCAGCCCCGGAGACAGGGGCGATTATGGCTACACCTTC
TRBV10-3	.	TRBJ2-6	.	CAIRGTGSSGANVLTF	TGTGCCATCAGAGGAACAGGCAGCTCTGGGGCCAACGTCCTGACTTTC
TRBV2	.	TRBJ2-3	TRBD2	CARTSGGASTDTQYF	TGTGCCAGGACTAGCGGAGGGGCTAGCACAGATACGCAGTATTTT
TRBV5-1	.	TRBJ2-1	TRBD2	CASSLLAGDEQFF	TGCGCCAGCAGCTTACTAGCGGGAGATGAGCAGTTCTTC
TRBV3-1/TRBV3-2	.	TRBJ2-7	.	CASRLTSSGEQYF	TGTGCCAGCAGGCTCACCTCTTCGGGCGAGCAGTACTTC
TRBV5-3	.	TRBJ1-5	TRBD1	CARSLIGQGRKPQHF	TGTGCCAGAAGCTTGATAGGACAGGGAAGGAAGCCCCAGCATTTT
TRBV6-1	.	TRBJ1-4	.	CASSFPGEKLFF	TGTGCCAGCAGTTTTCCGGGTGAAAAACTGTTTTTT
TRBV6-5	.	TRBJ1-2	.	CASSYSEGRYYGYTF	TGTGCCAGCAGTTACTCAGAGGGGAGGTACTATGGCTACACCTTC
TRBV7-9	.	TRBJ1-1	TRBD1	CASSSTGGITEAFF	TGTGCCAGCAGCTCGACAGGGGGGATCACTGAAGCTTTCTTT
TRBV19	.	TRBJ2-7	.	CASSVEGFGSYEQYF	TGTGCCAGTTCCGTCGAGGGTTTTGGGTCCTACGAGCAGTACTTC
TRBV7-8	.	TRBJ1-4	.	CASSSDSGNEKLFF	TGTGCCAGCAGCTCGGACAGTGGGAATGAAAAACTGTTTTTT
TRBV7-9	few	TRBJ1-2	.	CASSFRGGYTF	TGTGCCAGCAGCTTCAGGGGTGGCTACACCTTC
TRBV5-4	few	TRBJ2-7	.	CASSPAGYHEQYF	TGTGCCAGCAGCCCCGCGGGCTACCACGAGCAGTACTTC
TRBV19	.	TRBJ2-3	TRBD1	CASSSQDRGYTDTQYF	TGTGCCAGTAGTTCCCAGGACAGGGGATACACAGATACGCAGTATTTT
TRBV15	.	TRBJ2-2	TRBD1	CATGTGGTGELFF	TGTGCCACGGGGACAGGCGGGACCGGGGAGCTGTTTTTT
TRBV6-5	.	TRBJ1-2	.	CASSYRRGGGYTF	TGTGCCAGCAGTTACAGGCGGGGCGGCGGCTACACCTTC
TRBV24-1	.	TRBJ2-1	.	CATSEGVGRQFF	TGTGCCACCAGTGAGGGAGTGGGCCGTCAGTTCTTC
TRBV2	few	TRBJ2-7	.	CASSLSSYEQYF	TGTGCCAGCAGTTTGAGTTCCTACGAGCAGTACTTC
TRBV5-6	.	TRBJ1-5	TRBD1	CASSSGGGQPQHF	TGTGCCAGCAGCTCGGGAGGGGGCCAGCCCCAGCATTTT